This is a list of T cell receptor beta chains from one sample in a study of OX40 agonist ivuxolimab in advanced cancers. TCRdb keeps only in-frame clones here, not all; method: immunoSEQ multiplex PCR. The sample includes 55,000 to 65,000 clones, about 90% of them seen just once. The sequencing here drew on CD4+ or CD8+ T cells sorted from blood, taken in a trial of the OX40 agonist ivuxolimab. The receptors were sampled from an adult with an advanced solid tumor such as melanoma, head and neck, liver or kidney cancer. The CDR3 runs from the conserved cysteine through the conserved F or W. D genes are given only for firm matches. Rows give clone size only sometimes, using once, few, many, or a class for an expanded clone.

j_gene: TRBJ2-7
abundance: NA
d_gene: TRBD2
v_gene: TRBV9
CDR3nt: TGTGCCAGCAGTCTGGCGGGGGGGTACGAGCAGTACTTC
CDR3aa: CASSLAGGYEQYF

j_gene: TRBJ2-1
abundance: NA
d_gene: NA
v_gene: TRBV6-6
CDR3nt: TGTGCCAGCAGTTACAGGGACGTCTACAATGAGCAGTTCTTC
CDR3aa: CASSYRDVYNEQFF

j_gene: TRBJ1-5
abundance: NA
d_gene: NA
v_gene: TRBV18
CDR3nt: TGTGCCAGCTCACAGGAGACGGGACACAAGACCAATCAGCCCCAGCATTTT
CDR3aa: CASSQETGHKTNQPQHF

j_gene: TRBJ1-5
abundance: NA
d_gene: NA
v_gene: TRBV15
CDR3nt: TGTGCCACCAGCAAACTGCCGTCGGGCTCTACCTTGAATCAGCCCCAGCATTTT
CDR3aa: CATSKLPSGSTLNQPQHF

j_gene: TRBJ2-2
abundance: few
d_gene: TRBD2
v_gene: TRBV28
CDR3nt: TGTGCCAGCGGCGTTCAAATGGGACTAGCGTCTGGTGCCGGGGAGCTGTTTTTT
CDR3aa: CASGVQMGLASGAGELFF

j_gene: TRBJ1-1
abundance: NA
d_gene: TRBD1
v_gene: TRBV4-3
CDR3nt: TGCGCCAGCAGACAATACAGGGGTAAGAACACTGAAGCTTTCTTT
CDR3aa: CASRQYRGKNTEAFF

j_gene: TRBJ1-2
abundance: NA
d_gene: TRBD1
v_gene: TRBV6-5
CDR3nt: TGTGCCAGCAGTTACGGGACAGGGAATGGCTACACCTTC
CDR3aa: CASSYGTGNGYTF

j_gene: TRBJ1-2
abundance: NA
d_gene: TRBD1
v_gene: TRBV30
CDR3nt: TGTGCCTGGAGTGTTTGGGACAGTTCCTACTATGGCTACACCTTC
CDR3aa: CAWSVWDSSYYGYTF

j_gene: TRBJ2-3
abundance: NA
d_gene: TRBD2
v_gene: TRBV28
CDR3nt: TGTGCCAGCAGCTCGGGGGGAACAGATACGCAGTATTTT
CDR3aa: CASSSGGTDTQYF

j_gene: TRBJ1-6
abundance: NA
d_gene: NA
v_gene: TRBV30
CDR3nt: TGTGCCTGGAGTGAGGGGGGGTACGGTTCACCCCTCCACTTT
CDR3aa: CAWSEGGYGSPLHF

j_gene: TRBJ1-2
abundance: NA
d_gene: TRBD1
v_gene: TRBV11-2
CDR3nt: TGTGCCAGCAGCCCAGACAGGGGGCCCTATTCTGGCTACACCTTC
CDR3aa: CASSPDRGPYSGYTF

j_gene: TRBJ1-2
abundance: NA
d_gene: NA
v_gene: TRBV6-6
CDR3nt: TGTGCCAGCAGTACCCGCATCGGGGGGGCCGACGGCTACACCTTC
CDR3aa: CASSTRIGGADGYTF

j_gene: TRBJ2-3
abundance: NA
d_gene: NA
v_gene: TRBV7-8
CDR3nt: TGTGCCAGCAGCTTATACGGCACAGATACGCAGTATTTT
CDR3aa: CASSLYGTDTQYF

j_gene: TRBJ2-1
abundance: NA
d_gene: TRBD2
v_gene: TRBV30
CDR3nt: TGTGCCTGGAGCCGTCCGGGACTAGTATTCGACAATGAGCAGTTCTTC
CDR3aa: CAWSRPGLVFDNEQFF

j_gene: TRBJ1-5
abundance: NA
d_gene: TRBD1
v_gene: TRBV10-1
CDR3nt: TGCGCCAGCAGTGAGAGGGGGCTCAATCAGCCCCAGCATTTT
CDR3aa: CASSERGLNQPQHF

j_gene: TRBJ2-1
abundance: once
d_gene: NA
v_gene: TRBV9
CDR3nt: TGTGCCAGCAGCGTCTGGGGGGAAGACAATGAGCAGTTCTTC
CDR3aa: CASSVWGEDNEQFF

j_gene: TRBJ1-5
abundance: NA
d_gene: TRBD1
v_gene: TRBV7-2
CDR3nt: TGTGCCAGCAGCTTAGAGTATGGGACAGGGGCGGATCAGCCCCAGCATTTT
CDR3aa: CASSLEYGTGADQPQHF

j_gene: TRBJ2-7
abundance: NA
d_gene: TRBD2
v_gene: TRBV2
CDR3nt: TGTGCCACACTAACTAGCGGGCCCTCCTACGAGCAGTACTTC
CDR3aa: CATLTSGPSYEQYF

j_gene: TRBJ2-7
abundance: NA
d_gene: NA
v_gene: TRBV4-1
CDR3nt: TGCGCCAGCAGCCTAACACAGGGACTCCCCTCCTACGAGCAGTACTTC
CDR3aa: CASSLTQGLPSYEQYF

j_gene: TRBJ1-5
abundance: NA
d_gene: NA
v_gene: TRBV28
CDR3nt: TGTGCCAGCAGACTTGGGGCAAGCAATCAGCCCCAGCATTTT
CDR3aa: CASRLGASNQPQHF

j_gene: TRBJ2-7
abundance: NA
d_gene: NA
v_gene: TRBV10-3
CDR3nt: TGTGCCATCAGTCAGGGGACCTACGAGCAGTACTTC
CDR3aa: CAISQGTYEQYF

j_gene: TRBJ1-5
abundance: NA
d_gene: NA
v_gene: TRBV30
CDR3nt: TGTGCCTGGAGTGTAGAGGGGGATTGGAGCAATCAGCCCCAGCATTTT
CDR3aa: CAWSVEGDWSNQPQHF